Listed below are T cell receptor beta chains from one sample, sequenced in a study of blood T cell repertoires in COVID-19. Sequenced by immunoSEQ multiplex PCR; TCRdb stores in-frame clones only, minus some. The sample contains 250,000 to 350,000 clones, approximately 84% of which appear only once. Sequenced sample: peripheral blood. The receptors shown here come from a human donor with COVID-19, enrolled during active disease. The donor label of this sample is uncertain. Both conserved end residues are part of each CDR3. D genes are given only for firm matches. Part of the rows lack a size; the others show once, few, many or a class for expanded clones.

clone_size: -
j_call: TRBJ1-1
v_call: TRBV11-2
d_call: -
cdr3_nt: TGTGCCAGCACCCTAATGGTCAACACTGAAGCTTTCTTT
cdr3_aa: CASTLMVNTEAFF

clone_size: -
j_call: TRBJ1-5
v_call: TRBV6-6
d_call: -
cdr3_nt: TGTGCCAGCAGTTATCTAGGACTTGGTCAGCCCCAGCATTTT
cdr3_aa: CASSYLGLGQPQHF

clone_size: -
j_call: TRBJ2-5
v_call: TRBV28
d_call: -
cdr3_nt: TGTGCCAGCAGTTCCCCGACAGGCTACCAAGAGACCCAGTACTTC
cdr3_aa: CASSSPTGYQETQYF

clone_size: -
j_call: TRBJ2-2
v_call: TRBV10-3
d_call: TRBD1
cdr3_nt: TGTGCCATCAGCCTGCAGTCCGGGACAGGGAACACCGGGGAGCTGTTTTTT
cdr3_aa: CAISLQSGTGNTGELFF

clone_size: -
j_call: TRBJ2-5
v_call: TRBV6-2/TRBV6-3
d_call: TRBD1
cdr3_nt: TGTGCCAGCAGTTACGGGACAGGGAAGGCAGAGACCCAGTACTTC
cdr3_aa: CASSYGTGKAETQYF

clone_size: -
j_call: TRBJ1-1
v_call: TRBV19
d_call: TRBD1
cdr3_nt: TGTGCCAGTAGCAAACAGGGGAGGAACACTGAAGCTTTCTTT
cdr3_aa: CASSKQGRNTEAFF

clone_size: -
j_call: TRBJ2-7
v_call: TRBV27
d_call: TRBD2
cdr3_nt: TGTGCCAGCAGTTCCGGATCATACGCGGGAGGCAAACCGGGCGAGCAGTACTTC
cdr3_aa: CASSSGSYAGGKPGEQYF

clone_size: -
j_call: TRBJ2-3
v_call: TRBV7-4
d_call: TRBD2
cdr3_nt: TGTGCCAGCAGCGCAACTAGCGGGACTAGCACAGATACGCAGTATTTT
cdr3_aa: CASSATSGTSTDTQYF

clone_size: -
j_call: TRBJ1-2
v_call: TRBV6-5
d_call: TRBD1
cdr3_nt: TGTGCCAGCAGGTCCGGGACAGGGATCCATGGCTACACCTTC
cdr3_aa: CASRSGTGIHGYTF

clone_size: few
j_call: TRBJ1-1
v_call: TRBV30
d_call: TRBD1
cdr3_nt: TGTGCCTGGAGCCCAGGGGGAGTGACTGAAGCTTTCTTT
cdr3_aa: CAWSPGGVTEAFF

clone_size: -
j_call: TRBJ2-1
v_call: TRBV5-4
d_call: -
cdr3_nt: TGTGCCAGCAGCTTACCCCCGAGCTCCTACAATGAGCAGTTCTTC
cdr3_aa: CASSLPPSSYNEQFF

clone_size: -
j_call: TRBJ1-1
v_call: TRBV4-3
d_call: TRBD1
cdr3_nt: TGCGCCAGCAGCCGGACAGGGGCAGGGACTGAAGCTTTCTTT
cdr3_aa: CASSRTGAGTEAFF

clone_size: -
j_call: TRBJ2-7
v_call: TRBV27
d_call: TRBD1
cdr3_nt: TGTGCCAGCAGTTCGCACGGGACAGCTTACGAGCAGTACTTC
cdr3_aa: CASSSHGTAYEQYF

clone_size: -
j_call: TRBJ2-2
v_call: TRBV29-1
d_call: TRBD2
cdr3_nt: TGCAGCGTTGCCCGGGGACTAGCGGGTTCGAACACCGGGGAGCTGTTTTTT
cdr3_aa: CSVARGLAGSNTGELFF

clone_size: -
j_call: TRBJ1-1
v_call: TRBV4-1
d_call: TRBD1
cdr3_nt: TGCGCCAGCAGCCGCGGGACAGTCGAAGGCACTGAAGCTTTCTTT
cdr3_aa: CASSRGTVEGTEAFF

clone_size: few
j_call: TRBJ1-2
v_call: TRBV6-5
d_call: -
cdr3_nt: TGTGCCAGCAGTTACAAAAGGGAGTATGGCTACACCTTC
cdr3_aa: CASSYKREYGYTF

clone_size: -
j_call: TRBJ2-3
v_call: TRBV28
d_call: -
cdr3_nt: TGTGCCAGCAGTCCCCGGGTAGGGACTGTTCTAATCAGCACAGATACGCAGTATTTT
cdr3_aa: CASSPRVGTVLISTDTQYF

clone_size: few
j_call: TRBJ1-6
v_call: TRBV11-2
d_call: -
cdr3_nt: TGTGCCAGCAGCCTACAGGGCACCGGGGACTCACCCCTCCACTTT
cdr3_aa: CASSLQGTGDSPLHF

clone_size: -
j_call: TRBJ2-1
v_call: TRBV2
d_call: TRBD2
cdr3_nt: TGTGCCAGCAGTCTTAGCGGGGGAGGGTTCAATGAGCAGTTCTTC
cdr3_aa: CASSLSGGGFNEQFF

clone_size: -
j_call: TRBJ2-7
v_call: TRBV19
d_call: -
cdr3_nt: TGTGCCAGTAGTATTCCCCCCCGGGGCGGGGGCCCCTACGAGCAGTACTTC
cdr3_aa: CASSIPPRGGGPYEQYF

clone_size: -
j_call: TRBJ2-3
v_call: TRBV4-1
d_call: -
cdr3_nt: TGCGCCAGCAGCCAAGAACGCCCCTCTCGGACAGATACGCAGTATTTT
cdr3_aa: CASSQERPSRTDTQYF

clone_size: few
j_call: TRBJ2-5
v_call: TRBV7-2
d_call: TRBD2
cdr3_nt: TGTGCCAGCAGCTTTGCGGGAGAAGAGACCCAGTACTTC
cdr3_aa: CASSFAGEETQYF

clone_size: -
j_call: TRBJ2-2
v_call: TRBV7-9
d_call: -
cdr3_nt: TGTGCCAGCAGCTTATTGAACAGCCCCGGGGAGCTGTTTTTT
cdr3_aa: CASSLLNSPGELFF

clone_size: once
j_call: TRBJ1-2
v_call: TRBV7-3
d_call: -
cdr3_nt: TGTGCCAGCAGCTTAACTCGAGGGGAGGGAGGCTACACCTTC
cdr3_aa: CASSLTRGEGGYTF

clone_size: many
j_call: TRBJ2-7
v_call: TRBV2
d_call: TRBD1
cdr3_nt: TGTGCCAGCAGCGGGACAGGCTACGAGCAGTACTTC
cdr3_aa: CASSGTGYEQYF

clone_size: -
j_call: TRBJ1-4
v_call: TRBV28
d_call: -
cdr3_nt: TGTGCCAGCAGCCCTCGGGAAAAACTGTTTTTT
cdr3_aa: CASSPREKLFF

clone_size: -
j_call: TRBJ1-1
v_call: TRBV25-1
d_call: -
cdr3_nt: TGTGCCAGCAGTCCAAGAGGAGGGCACACTGAAGCTTTCTTT
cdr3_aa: CASSPRGGHTEAFF

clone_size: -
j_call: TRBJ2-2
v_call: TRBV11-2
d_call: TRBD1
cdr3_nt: TGTGCCAGCAGCTTGCGACAGGGGGACGGGGAGCTGTTTTTT
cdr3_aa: CASSLRQGDGELFF

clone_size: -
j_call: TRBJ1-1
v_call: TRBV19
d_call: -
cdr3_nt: TGTGCCAGTAAGTCTAACTTGAACACTGAAGCTTTCTTT
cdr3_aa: CASKSNLNTEAFF